One TCR beta chain is described in this entry. Antigen specificity is unknown. The sample belongs to a study of T-cell memory formation after mild COVID-19. Whole-study results and caveats: Contracting clones, day 15 to 85, had balanced CD4/CD8, and later expanders favored CD4+. The authors did not confirm SARS-CoV-2 specificity of second-wave clones peaking day 37.

One entry per CDR3 protein, called by TCRdb with MiXCR from the 5' RACE reads. The repertoire has nearly 350,000 distinct CDR3 sequences, over 10% of them found once; the top ten carry over 20%. This sequence was found in a man aged 18 to 29 who had mild COVID-19 (a few samples of this study predate the infection). Cell type and time point are not known. The sequenced sample consisted of PBMCs or a T cell subset sorted from them (not recorded which).

This chain's CDR3 is CSAEWETQYF. The CDR3 DNA is TGCAGTGCTGAGTGGGAGACCCAGTACTTC. The V gene is TRBV20-1, the J gene TRBJ2-5, with D hard to call. The germline gives CDR1 DFQATT, CDR2 SNEGSKA (reference sequence). Trimming shortened V by 5 bases and J by 5 bases, and 6 bases separated the two germline ends. The CDR3 covers 10 residues.